This note documents a single TCR beta chain sequence. The antigen remains undetermined. The source of the sample is a study of Ad26.COV2.S vaccination and SARS-CoV-2 variants. CDR3 length: 15 residues. Per the germline V gene, CDR1 is SGHNT and CDR2 is YYREEE (reference sequence). The V segment lost 7 bases and the J segment 3 bases; nucleotides outside the gene matches: 9. Whole-study results and caveats: Greater spike-specific TCR breadth was seen in vaccine recipients than in placebo recipients.

Treatment given: approximately 18 received Ad26.COV2.S at low or high dose, single or two shots; five or six received placebo; per-sample allocation not given. The study sampled participants on day 63 after the first vaccine or placebo injection. TCRdb's copy holds only in-frame clones and misses some; the assay was immunoSEQ multiplex PCR. This table has over 400,000 clones, 92% appearing once. The sample was peripheral blood, taken in a trial of Ad26.COV2.S vaccine versus placebo. The chain has TRBV5-4 and TRBJ2-1; 8 bases fit TRBD2. The clonotype was recovered from a person between 18 and 60 years old who received the Ad26.COV2.S COVID-19 vaccine or a placebo. The CDR3 sequence is CASGTRGGFYNEQFF. The CDR3 nucleotides read TGTGCCAGCGGAACCCGCGGGGGGTTCTACAATGAGCAGTTCTTC.